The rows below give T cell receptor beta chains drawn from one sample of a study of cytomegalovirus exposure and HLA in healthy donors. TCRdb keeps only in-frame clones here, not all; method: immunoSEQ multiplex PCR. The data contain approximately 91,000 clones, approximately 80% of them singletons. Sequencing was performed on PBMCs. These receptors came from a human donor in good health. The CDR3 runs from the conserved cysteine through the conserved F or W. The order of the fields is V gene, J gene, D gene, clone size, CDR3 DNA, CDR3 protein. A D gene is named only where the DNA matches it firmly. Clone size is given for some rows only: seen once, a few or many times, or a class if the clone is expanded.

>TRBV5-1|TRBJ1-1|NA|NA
TGCGCCAGCAGCACCGCAGGGTGGGAAGCTTTCTTT
CASSTAGWEAFF
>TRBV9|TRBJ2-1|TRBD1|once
TGTGCCAGCAGCCGGGGACAGGGGGGCTACAATGAGCAGTTCTTC
CASSRGQGGYNEQFF
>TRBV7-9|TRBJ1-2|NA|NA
TGTTCCAGCAGCCCAGGTCCCTATGGCTACACCTTC
CSSSPGPYGYTF
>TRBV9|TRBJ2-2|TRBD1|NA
TGTGCCAGCAGGGGACAGGGGGCCTACGGGGAGCTGTTTTTT
CASRGQGAYGELFF
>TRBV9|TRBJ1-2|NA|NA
TGTGCCAGCAGCGTAGGCGTGCAATCCTATGGCTACACCTTC
CASSVGVQSYGYTF
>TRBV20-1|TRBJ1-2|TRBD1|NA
TGCAGTGCTACAGGGGGGTCGAGCTACACCTTC
CSATGGSSYTF
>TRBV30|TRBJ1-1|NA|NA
TGTGCCTGGAGTTTAGACAAGAACACTGAAGCTTTCTTT
CAWSLDKNTEAFF
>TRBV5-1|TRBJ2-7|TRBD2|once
TGCGCCAGCAGCTTGGCCCCGAGCGGGAGCTACTCTGAGCAGTACTTC
CASSLAPSGSYSEQYF
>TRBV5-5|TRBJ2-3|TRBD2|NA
TGTGCCAGCAGCATGGGACTAGCGGGGGGCACAGATACGCAGTATTTT
CASSMGLAGGTDTQYF
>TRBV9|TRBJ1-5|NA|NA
TGTGCCAGCAGCGTAAAAGGGGGTCATCAGCCCCAGCATTTT
CASSVKGGHQPQHF
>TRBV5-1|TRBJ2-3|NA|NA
TGCGCCAGCAGCTTGGAGGGTAGGGGTAGCACAGATACGCAGTATTTT
CASSLEGRGSTDTQYF
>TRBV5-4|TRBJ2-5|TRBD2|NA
TGTGCCAGCAGCCAAATAGCGGGAGTGGGAGGGGAGACCCAGTACTTC
CASSQIAGVGGETQYF
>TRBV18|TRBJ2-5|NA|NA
TGTGCCAGCTCGCGTAGAAAGCAAGAGACCCAGTACTTC
CASSRRKQETQYF
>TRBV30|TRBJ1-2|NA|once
TGTGCCTGGAGTGTACTGGGCCCCTATGGCTACACCTTC
CAWSVLGPYGYTF
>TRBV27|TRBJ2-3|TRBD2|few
TGTGCCAGCAAAGCAGCGGGATGGCAAGATACGCAGTATTTT
CASKAAGWQDTQYF
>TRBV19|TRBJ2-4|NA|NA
TGTGCCAGTAGTTATGGGAGTGGAGCCAAAAACATTCAGTACTTC
CASSYGSGAKNIQYF
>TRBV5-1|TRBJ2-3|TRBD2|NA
TGCGCCAGCAGCTCCTTGACTAGCGGGGGGACAGATACGCAGTATTTT
CASSSLTSGGTDTQYF
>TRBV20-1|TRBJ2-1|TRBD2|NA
TGCAGTGGGGAGGACGGGAGGAGGTTCTTC
CSGEDGRRFF
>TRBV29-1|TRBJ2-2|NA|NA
TGCAGCGTCTCCACGGCGGGCTTTAACACCGGGGAGCTGTTTTTT
CSVSTAGFNTGELFF
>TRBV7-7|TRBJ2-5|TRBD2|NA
TGTGCCAGCAGCCCCGGGACTAGCGGGAGGGCCGAGGAGACCCAGTACTTC
CASSPGTSGRAEETQYF
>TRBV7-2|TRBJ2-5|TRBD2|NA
TGTGCCAGCTCCTCGGGGAGGACTAGCGGGCCCTACCAAGAGACCCAGTACTTC
CASSSGRTSGPYQETQYF
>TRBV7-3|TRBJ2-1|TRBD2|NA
TGTGCCAGCAGCTTTCGGACTAGCGGGAGGAATGAGCAGTTCTTC
CASSFRTSGRNEQFF
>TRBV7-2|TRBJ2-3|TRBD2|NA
TGTGCCAGCAGCCCAAGGACTAGCGGGGGACGCACAGATACGCAGTATTTT
CASSPRTSGGRTDTQYF
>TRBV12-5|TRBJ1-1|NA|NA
TGTGCTAGTGGTTTGGTACCCGCCGGTCGGGAAAACACTGAAGCTTTCTTT
CASGLVPAGRENTEAFF
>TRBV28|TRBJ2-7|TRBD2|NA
TGTGCCAGCAGTTTCGGGTCAGGGACTAGCGGCACCTACGAGCAGTACTTC
CASSFGSGTSGTYEQYF
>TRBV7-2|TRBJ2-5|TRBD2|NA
TGTGCCAGCAGCTTAGGGGGGGCTAGCGGGGGACAAGAGACCCAGTACTTC
CASSLGGASGGQETQYF
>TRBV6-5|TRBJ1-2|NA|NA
TGTGCCAGCAGTTATGTAGGGGGGGGGTTGGGCTACACCTTC
CASSYVGGGLGYTF
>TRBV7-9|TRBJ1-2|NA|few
TGTGCCAGCAGCGACAAGACAGGAGAGTACTATGGCTACACCTTC
CASSDKTGEYYGYTF
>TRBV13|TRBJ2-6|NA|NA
TGTGCCAGCAGCTTAGCTCCAGGAGGTGTCGGGGCCAACGTCCTGACTTTC
CASSLAPGGVGANVLTF
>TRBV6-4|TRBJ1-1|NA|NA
TGTGCCAGCGCGCCTCAGGGGCATGCCGACACTGAAGCTTTCTTT
CASAPQGHADTEAFF
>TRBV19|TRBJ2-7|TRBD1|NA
TGTGCCAGTAATCCCGGGACAGGTTCCTACGAGCAGTACTTC
CASNPGTGSYEQYF
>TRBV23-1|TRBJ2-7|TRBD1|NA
TGCGCCAGCAGTCAATACTGCGGGACAGGGAAGGGCCCCTACGAGCAGTACTTC
CASSQYCGTGKGPYEQYF
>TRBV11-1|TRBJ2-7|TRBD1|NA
TGTGCCAGCAGCGAAGACGGGACAGGAGGTCGCGAGCAGTACTTC
CASSEDGTGGREQYF
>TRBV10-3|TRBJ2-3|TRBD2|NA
TGTGCCATCAGTGAGGGGACTAGCGGGGATACAGATACGCAGTATTTT
CAISEGTSGDTDTQYF
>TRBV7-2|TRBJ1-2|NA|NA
TGTGCCAGCAGCCTAACCAGGGCCTATGGCTACACCTTC
CASSLTRAYGYTF
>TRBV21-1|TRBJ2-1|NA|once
TGTGCCAGCAGCAAAGGGGCTAGCGGCTGGAAATTCTTC
CASSKGASGWKFF
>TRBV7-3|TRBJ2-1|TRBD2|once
TGTGCCAGCAGCTCGGACGGACGGGGGGGGCAGTTCTTC
CASSSDGRGGQFF
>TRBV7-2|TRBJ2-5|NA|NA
TGTGCCAGCAGCTTAGTTGGCTTCCAAGAGACCCAGTACTTC
CASSLVGFQETQYF
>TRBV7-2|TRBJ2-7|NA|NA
TGTGCCAGCAGCCCCTCCGGGACTTCCCGCGGCGAGCAGTACTTC
CASSPSGTSRGEQYF
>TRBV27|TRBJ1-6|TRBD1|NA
TGTGCCAGCAGTCCCGACAGGACAGGGAATTCACCCCTCCACTTT
CASSPDRTGNSPLHF
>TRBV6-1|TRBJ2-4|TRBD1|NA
TGTGCCAGCAGTACCCCAGGGGGAAACATTCAGTACTTC
CASSTPGGNIQYF
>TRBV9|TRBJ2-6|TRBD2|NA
TGTGCCAGCAGCGTAGGCCCTAGCGGGGACTCTGGGGCCAACGTCCTGACTTTC
CASSVGPSGDSGANVLTF